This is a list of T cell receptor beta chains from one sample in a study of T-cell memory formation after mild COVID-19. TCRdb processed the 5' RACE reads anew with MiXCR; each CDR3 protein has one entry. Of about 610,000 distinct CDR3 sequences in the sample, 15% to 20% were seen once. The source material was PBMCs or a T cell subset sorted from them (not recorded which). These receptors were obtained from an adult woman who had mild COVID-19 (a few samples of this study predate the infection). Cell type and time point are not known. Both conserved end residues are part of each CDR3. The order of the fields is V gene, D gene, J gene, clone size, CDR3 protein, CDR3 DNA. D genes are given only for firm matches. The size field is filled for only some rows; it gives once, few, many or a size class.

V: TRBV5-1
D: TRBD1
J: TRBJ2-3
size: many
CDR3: CASSPTGVTADTQYF
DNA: TGCGCCAGCAGCCCGACAGGGGTCACCGCAGATACGCAGTATTTT

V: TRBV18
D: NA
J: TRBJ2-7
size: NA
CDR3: CASGAEQYF
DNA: TGTGCCAGCGGCGCGGAGCAGTACTTC

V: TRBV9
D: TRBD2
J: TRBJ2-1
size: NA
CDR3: CASSVGGLAGHNEQFF
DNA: TGTGCCAGCAGCGTAGGGGGACTAGCGGGGCACAATGAGCAGTTCTTC

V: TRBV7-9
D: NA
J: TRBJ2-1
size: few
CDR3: CASSLRGSKDNEQFF
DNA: TGTGCCAGCAGCTTACGGGGTTCTAAGGACAATGAGCAGTTCTTC

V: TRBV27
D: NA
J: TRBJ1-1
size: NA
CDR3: CASSLAGLFTEAFF
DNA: TGTGCCAGCAGTTTAGCGGGGCTTTTCACTGAAGCTTTCTTT

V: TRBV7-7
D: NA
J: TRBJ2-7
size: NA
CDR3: CASSLSGGHEQYF
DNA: TGTGCTAGCAGCTTGTCCGGGGGCCACGAGCAGTACTTC

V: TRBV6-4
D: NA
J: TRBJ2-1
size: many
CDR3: CASSDSGLASYNEQFF
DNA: TGTGCCAGCAGTGACTCGGGTCTAGCTTCCTACAATGAGCAGTTCTTC

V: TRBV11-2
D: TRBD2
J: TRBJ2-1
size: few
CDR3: CASSFFQVTSGHHNEQFF
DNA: TGTGCCAGCAGCTTCTTTCAGGTAACTAGCGGCCACCACAATGAGCAGTTCTTC

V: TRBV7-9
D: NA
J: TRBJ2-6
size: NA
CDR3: CASSLRDTLNVLTF
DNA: TGTGCCAGCAGCCTCCGGGACACCCTCAACGTCCTGACTTTC

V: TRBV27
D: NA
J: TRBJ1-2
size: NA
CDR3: CASSSPLHTRHGKGGGYTF
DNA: TGTGCCAGCAGTTCACCCCTACACACCCGACACGGGAAGGGAGGAGGCTACACCTTC

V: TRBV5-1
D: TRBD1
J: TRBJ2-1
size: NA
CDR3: CASLPGQGPGGEQFF
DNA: TGCGCCAGCCTACCGGGACAGGGGCCAGGGGGTGAGCAGTTCTTC

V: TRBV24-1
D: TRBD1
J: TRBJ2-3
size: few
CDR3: CATSGDRALDTQYF
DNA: TGTGCCACCAGTGGAGACAGGGCCCTTGACACGCAGTATTTT

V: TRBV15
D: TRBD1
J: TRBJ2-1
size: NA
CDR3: CATRTGGNEQFF
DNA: TGTGCCACCAGGACAGGGGGCAATGAGCAGTTCTTC

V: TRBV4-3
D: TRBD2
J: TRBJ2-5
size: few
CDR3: CASSEGLAVGETQYF
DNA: TGCGCCAGCAGCGAGGGACTAGCGGTGGGAGAGACCCAGTACTTC